This T cell receptor (beta chain) comes out of a study of blood T cell repertoires in COVID-19 (dated by TCRdb to 2018 to 2020). A note on the overall study: Samples from collaborators originated in the United States, Italy and Spain and spanned both the acute and convalescent phases of COVID-19. The material from the prospective study consisted of cDNA or gDNA derived from T cells, B-cell-depleted T cells, or PBMCs. Deeply sampled blood TCRbeta repertoires from subjects exposed to, actively infected with, or recovered from COVID-19 were included in the dataset. The repertoires were released in a freely available public database meant as a resource for research on the immune response to SARS-CoV-2. Samples were obtained from the ongoing ImmuneRACE study (first 160 participants) and from about 1,300 subjects provided by 6 global collaborators. Nearly every sample came with metadata listing a de-identified subject ID, COVID-19 status, age in years and sex. Where available, HLA class I and class II types were taken from metadata supplied by the sample provider and were not determined by assay-based typing.

V sheds 2 bases and J sheds 2 bases, leaving 10 bases between their ends. CDR1 and CDR2 are drawn from the germline V gene: SGHTA, FQGNSA. CDR3 length: 15 amino acids, cysteine to phenylalanine. The retained sequence is limited to the CDR3, 45 bases, with the frame set at the first base. In the case of this clone: It has no known antigen specificity. Qualities for individual bases were not recorded, and no much larger clone is one base off.

TCRbeta CDR3 regions were amplified from genomic DNA by means of the immunoSEQ Assay, a bias-controlled multiplex PCR. The original pipeline was this. Within the assay, amplification of reference gene primers was used to estimate how many nucleated cells each sample contained. Sequence reads were collapsed and filtered to measure the absolute abundance of every unique TCRbeta CDR3 rearrangement. For each sample, productive Simpson clonality was calculated by taking the square root of Simpson's diversity index across productive rearrangements. Drawn from immuneACCESS, this table holds only the in-frame rearrangements with V and J called that TCRdb kept. Clones are partly lost; checked studies trace under half to an unresolved V gene and leave the rest unexplained. The V and J calls and clone size come from that table; D and trimming were worked out from the DNA. This sample has around 250,000 clones in its table, and more than 75% of those were observed once. The ten largest clones represent under 2% of the sample.

Broader findings and caveats from the paper: How much clinical and demographic metadata was included differed by source and by participant, and the metadata was provided uncurated.

A second Seattle source provided samples from volunteer blood donors who had recovered from COVID-19. Each collaborating institution followed its own protocols to collect whole blood in K2EDTA tubes. Collaborator samples were shipped for TCRbeta analysis as frozen whole blood, isolated PBMCs, or DNA extracted from either sample type. The TCR comes from a woman between 55 and 75 years old who had recovered from COVID-19. Sequencing was performed on peripheral blood. Here the chain combines TRBV7-2 and TRBJ1-5; the D region possibly corresponds to TRBD1 (5 bases align). Here the CDR3 is given as CASSLRGSGNQPQHF. The DNA sequence follows: TGTGCCAGCAGCTTACGGGGGAGCGGCAATCAGCCCCAGCATTTT.